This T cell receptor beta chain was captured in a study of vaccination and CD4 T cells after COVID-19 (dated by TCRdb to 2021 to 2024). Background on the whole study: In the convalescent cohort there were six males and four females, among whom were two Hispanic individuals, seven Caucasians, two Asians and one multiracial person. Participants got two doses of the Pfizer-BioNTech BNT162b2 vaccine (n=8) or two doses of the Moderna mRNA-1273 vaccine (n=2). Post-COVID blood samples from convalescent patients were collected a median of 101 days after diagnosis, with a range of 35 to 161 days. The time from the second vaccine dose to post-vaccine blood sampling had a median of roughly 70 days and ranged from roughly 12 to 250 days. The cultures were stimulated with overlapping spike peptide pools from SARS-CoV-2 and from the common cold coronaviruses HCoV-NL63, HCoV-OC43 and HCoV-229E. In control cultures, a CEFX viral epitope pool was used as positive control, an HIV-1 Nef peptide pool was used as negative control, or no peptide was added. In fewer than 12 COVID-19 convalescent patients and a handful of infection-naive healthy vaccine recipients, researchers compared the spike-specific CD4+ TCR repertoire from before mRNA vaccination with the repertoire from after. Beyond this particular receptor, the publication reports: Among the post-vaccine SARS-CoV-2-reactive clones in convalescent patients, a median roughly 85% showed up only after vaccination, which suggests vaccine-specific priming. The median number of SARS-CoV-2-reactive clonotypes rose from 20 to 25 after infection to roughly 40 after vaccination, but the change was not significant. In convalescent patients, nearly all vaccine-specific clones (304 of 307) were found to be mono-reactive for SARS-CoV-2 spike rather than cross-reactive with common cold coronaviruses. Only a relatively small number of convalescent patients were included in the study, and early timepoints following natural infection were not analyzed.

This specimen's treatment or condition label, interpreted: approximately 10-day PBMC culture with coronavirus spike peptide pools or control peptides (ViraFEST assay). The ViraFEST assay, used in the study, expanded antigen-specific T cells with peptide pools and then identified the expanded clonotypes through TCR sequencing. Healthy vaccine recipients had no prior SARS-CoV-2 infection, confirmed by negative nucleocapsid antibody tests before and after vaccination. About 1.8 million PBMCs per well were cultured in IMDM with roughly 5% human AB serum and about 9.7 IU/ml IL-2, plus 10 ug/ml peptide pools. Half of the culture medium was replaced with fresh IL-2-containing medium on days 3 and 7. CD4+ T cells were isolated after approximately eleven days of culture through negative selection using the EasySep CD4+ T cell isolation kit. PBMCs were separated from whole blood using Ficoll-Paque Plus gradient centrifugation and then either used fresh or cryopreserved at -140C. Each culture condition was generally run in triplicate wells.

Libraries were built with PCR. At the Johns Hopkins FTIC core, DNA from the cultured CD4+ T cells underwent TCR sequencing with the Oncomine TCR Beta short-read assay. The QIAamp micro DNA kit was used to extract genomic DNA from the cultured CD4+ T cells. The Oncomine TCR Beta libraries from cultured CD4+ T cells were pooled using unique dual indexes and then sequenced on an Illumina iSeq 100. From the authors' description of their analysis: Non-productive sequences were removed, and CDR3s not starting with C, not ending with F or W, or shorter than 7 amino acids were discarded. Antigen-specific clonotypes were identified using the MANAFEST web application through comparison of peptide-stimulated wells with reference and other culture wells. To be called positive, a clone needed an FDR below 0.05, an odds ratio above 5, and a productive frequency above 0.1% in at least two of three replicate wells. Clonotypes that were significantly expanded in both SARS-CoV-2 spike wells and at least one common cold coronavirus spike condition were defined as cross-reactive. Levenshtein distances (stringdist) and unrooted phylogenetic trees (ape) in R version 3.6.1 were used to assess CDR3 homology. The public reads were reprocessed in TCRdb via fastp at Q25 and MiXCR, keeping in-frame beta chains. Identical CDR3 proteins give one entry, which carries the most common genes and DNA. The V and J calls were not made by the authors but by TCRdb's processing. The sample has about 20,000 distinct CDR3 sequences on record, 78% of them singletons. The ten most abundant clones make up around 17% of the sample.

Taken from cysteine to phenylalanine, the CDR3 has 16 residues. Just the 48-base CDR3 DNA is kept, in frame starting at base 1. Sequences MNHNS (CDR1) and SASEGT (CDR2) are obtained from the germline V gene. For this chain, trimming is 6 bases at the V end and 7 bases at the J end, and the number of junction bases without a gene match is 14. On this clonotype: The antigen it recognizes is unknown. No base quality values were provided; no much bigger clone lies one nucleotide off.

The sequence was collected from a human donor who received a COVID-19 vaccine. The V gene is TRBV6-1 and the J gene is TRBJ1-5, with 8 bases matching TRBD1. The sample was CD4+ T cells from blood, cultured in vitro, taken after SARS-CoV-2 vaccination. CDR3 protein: CASRPQTGELGQPQHF. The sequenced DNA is TGTGCCAGCAGGCCACAGACAGGGGAACTTGGACAGCCCCAGCATTTT.